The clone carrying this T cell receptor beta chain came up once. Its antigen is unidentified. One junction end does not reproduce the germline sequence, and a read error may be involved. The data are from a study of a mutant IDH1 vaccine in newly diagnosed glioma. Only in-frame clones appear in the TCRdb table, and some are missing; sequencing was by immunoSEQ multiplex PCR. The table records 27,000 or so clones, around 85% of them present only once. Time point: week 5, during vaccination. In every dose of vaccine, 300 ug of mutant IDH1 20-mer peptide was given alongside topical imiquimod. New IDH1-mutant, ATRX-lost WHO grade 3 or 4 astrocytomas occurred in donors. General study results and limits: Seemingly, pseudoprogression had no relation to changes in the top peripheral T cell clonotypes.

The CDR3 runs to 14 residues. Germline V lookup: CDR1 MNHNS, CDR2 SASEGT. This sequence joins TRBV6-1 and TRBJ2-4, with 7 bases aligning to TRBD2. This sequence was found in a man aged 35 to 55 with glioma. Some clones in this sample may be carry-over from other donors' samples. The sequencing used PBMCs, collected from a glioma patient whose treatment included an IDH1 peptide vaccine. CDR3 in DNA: TGTGCCAGCAGGGAAGCCCTCGGGGGGAGCATTCAGTACTTC. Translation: CASREALGGSIQYF.